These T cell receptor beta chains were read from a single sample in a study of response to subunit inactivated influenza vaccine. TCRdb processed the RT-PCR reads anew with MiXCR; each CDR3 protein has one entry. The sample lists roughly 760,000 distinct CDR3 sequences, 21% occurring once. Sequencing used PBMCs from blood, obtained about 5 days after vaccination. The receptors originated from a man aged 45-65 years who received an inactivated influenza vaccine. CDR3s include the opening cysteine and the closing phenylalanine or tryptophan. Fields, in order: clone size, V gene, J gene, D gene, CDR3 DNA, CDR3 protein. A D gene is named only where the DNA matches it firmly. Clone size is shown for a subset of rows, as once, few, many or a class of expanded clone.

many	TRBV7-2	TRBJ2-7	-	TGTGCCAGCAGCGAGGTCGGCTACGAGCAGTACTTC	CASSEVGYEQYF
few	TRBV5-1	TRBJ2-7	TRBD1	TGCGCCAGCAAGGGACAGGGGGCATGGGAGCAGTACTTC	CASKGQGAWEQYF
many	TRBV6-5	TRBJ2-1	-	TGTGCCAGCAGTCGTGCCCGAGGGGAGCAGTTCTTC	CASSRARGEQFF
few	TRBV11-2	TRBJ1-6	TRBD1	TGTGCCAGCAGCCGAGGACAGGAGGGAGTCTTCTATAATTCACCCCTCCACTTT	CASSRGQEGVFYNSPLHF
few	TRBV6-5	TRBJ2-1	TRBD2	TGTGCCAGCAGTTACTCGCTGGGACTAGCGGGAGAGGATGAGCAGTTCTTC	CASSYSLGLAGEDEQFF
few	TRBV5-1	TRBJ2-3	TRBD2	TGCGCCAGCAGCTACCAAGGACTAGCCACTAGCACAGATACGCAGTATTTT	CASSYQGLATSTDTQYF
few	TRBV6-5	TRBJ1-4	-	TGTGCCAGCAGTTACTCGAACAGGGATAATGAAAAACTGTTTTTT	CASSYSNRDNEKLFF
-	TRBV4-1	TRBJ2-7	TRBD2	TGCGCCAGCAGCCAAGGAATTAGCGGGGGGTACGAGCAGTACTTC	CASSQGISGGYEQYF
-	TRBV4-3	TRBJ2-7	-	TGCGCCAGCAGCCAAGCCAGACAGGTAACCTACGAGCAGTACTTC	CASSQARQVTYEQYF
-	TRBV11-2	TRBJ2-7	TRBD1	TGTGCCAGCAGCTTATCCTGGGACAGGGTTTACGAGCAGTACTTC	CASSLSWDRVYEQYF
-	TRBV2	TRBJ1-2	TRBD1	TGTGCCAGCAGCGGGACAGCCCAGGTCTACACCTTC	CASSGTAQVYTF